The clone carrying this TCR beta chain was counted many times. This specimen comes from a study of shared clonotypes between healthy human individuals. The germline V gene has CDR1 LNHDA and CDR2 SQIVND (reference sequence). The CDR3 loop spans 16 amino acids. Trimming pared 1 base from V and 2 bases from J, leaving 9 bases between. The data were produced by immunoSEQ multiplex PCR, yet TCRdb's version contains in-frame clones alone and is incomplete. The table has about 100,000 clones, 68% seen once; the top ten hold approximately 23%. Both CD45RO+ cells and CCR7-negative CD45RA+ TemRA cells were combined to make up CD8 memory.

The receptor comes from a woman aged 25-40 years in good health. Source material: memory CD8+ T cells sorted from blood. Documented subset: CD45RO+ cells pooled with CCR7-negative TemRA cells. V gene TRBV19 combines with J gene TRBJ2-6; no clear D gene. The CDR3 region is CASSIGLGTGANVLTF. CDR3 nucleotide sequence: TGTGCCAGTAGTATAGGGTTAGGAACTGGGGCCAACGTCCTGACTTTC.